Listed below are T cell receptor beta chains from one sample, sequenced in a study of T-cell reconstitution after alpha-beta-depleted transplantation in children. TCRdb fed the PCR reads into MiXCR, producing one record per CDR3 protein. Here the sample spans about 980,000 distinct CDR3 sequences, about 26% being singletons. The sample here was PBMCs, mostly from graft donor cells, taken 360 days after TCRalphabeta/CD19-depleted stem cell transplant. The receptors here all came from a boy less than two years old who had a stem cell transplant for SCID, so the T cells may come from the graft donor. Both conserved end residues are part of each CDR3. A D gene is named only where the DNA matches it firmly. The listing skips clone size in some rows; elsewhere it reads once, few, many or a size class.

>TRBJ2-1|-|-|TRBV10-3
CAIRESISTGANEQFF
TGTGCCATCAGAGAGTCGATCTCGACAGGCGCCAATGAGCAGTTCTTC
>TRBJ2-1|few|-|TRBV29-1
CSVDRPSIYNEQFF
TGCAGCGTTGACAGGCCGAGTATATACAATGAGCAGTTCTTC
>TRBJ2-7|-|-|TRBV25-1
CASSESRFSYEQYF
TGTGCCAGCAGTGAATCGCGATTCTCCTACGAGCAGTACTTC
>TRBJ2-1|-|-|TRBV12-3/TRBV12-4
CASSLGLNNEQLF
TGTGCCAGCAGTTTAGGCCTTAACAATGAGCAGCTCTTC
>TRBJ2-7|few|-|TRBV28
CASSLRQGGGYEQYF
TGTGCCAGCAGTTTAAGGCAGGGGGGAGGGTACGAGCAGTACTTC
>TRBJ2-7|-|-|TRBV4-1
CASSQEVVGSFYEQYF
TGCGCCAGCAGCCAAGAGGTGGTCGGTAGTTTCTACGAGCAGTACTTC
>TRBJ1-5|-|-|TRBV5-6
CASSLRVSRAYSNQPQHF
TGTGCCAGCAGCTTGAGGGTCAGCAGGGCCTATAGCAATCAGCCCCAGCATTTT
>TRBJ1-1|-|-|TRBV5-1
CASSLEQGPFPLRYSEAFF
TGCGCCAGCAGCTTAGAACAGGGTCCGTTTCCCCTCCGTTACTCCGAAGCTTTCTTT
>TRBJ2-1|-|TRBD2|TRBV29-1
CSVGAGGYYNEQFF
TGCAGCGTTGGGGCGGGGGGTTACTACAATGAGCAGTTCTTC
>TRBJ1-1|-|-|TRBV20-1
CSARYPEAEAFF
TGCAGTGCTAGGTACCCAGAGGCTGAAGCTTTCTTT
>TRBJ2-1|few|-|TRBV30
CAWSQTLWGQFF
TGTGCCTGGAGTCAGACGCTGTGGGGGCAGTTCTTC
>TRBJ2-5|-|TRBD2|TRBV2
CASRLIREGETQYF
TGTGCCAGCAGGTTGATCAGGGAGGGAGAGACCCAGTACTTC
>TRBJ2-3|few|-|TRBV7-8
CASSMGASSTDTQYF
TGTGCCAGCAGTATGGGGGCTAGTAGCACAGATACGCAGTATTTT
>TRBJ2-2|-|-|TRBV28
CASSIPTPILVDTGELFF
TGTGCCAGCAGTATCCCCACTCCTATCTTGGTGGACACCGGGGAGCTGTTTTTT
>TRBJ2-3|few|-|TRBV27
CASTETGASTDTQYF
TGTGCCAGCACGGAGACGGGGGCCAGCACAGATACGCAGTATTTT
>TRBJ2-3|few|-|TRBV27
CASSLVADTDTQYF
TGTGCCAGCAGTTTAGTAGCGGACACAGATACGCAGTATTTT
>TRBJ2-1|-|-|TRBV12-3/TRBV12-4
CASSLAGRKTYNEQFF
TGTGCCAGCAGTTTAGCGGGCAGAAAAACTTACAATGAGCAGTTCTTC
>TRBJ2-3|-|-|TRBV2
CASVLSTDTQYF
TGTGCCAGTGTGTTAAGCACAGATACGCAGTATTTT
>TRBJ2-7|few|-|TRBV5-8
CASSLGTQYEQYF
TGTGCCAGCAGCTTGGGGACACAATACGAGCAGTACTTC
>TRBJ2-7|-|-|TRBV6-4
CASTPTSEQYF
TGTGCCAGCACCCCGACTAGCGAGCAGTACTTC
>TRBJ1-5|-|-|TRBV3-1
CASSQVAGSKPQHF
TGTGCCAGCAGCCAAGTTGCAGGGAGTAAGCCCCAGCATTTT
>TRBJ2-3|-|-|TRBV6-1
CASRDRGPMGQYF
TGTGCCAGCAGGGACCGGGGGCCCATGGGGCAGTATTTT
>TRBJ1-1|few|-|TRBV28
CASSLLDGRNEAFF
TGTGCCAGCAGTTTATTGGACGGTCGGAATGAAGCTTTCTTT
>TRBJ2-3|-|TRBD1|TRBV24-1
CATRATGVVADTQYF
TGTGCCACGAGAGCGACAGGGGTTGTGGCAGATACGCAGTATTTT
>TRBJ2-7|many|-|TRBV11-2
CASSLGIGAGAFYEQYF
TGTGCCAGCAGCTTGGGGATTGGGGCAGGGGCTTTTTACGAGCAGTACTTC
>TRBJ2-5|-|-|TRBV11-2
CASSLVMSRGFRETQYF
TGTGCCAGCAGCTTAGTGATGTCGAGGGGTTTTAGGGAGACCCAGTACTTC
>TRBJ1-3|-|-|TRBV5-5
CASSLYVEDTIYF
TGTGCCAGCAGCCTCTACGTGGAAGACACCATATATTTT
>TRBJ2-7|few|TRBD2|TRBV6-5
CASSSSGGYYEQYF
TGTGCCAGCAGTTCAAGCGGGGGCTACTACGAGCAGTACTTC
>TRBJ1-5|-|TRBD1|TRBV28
CASSRVDREGPQHF
TGTGCCAGCAGTAGGGTTGACAGGGAGGGGCCCCAGCATTTT
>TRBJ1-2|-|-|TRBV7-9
CASSLGGMGGYTF
TGTGCCAGCAGCTTAGGGGGCATGGGCGGCTACACCTTC
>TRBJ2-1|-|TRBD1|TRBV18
CASSPPSGDSSYNEQFF
TGTGCCAGCTCACCACCATCTGGGGACAGCTCCTACAATGAGCAGTTCTTC
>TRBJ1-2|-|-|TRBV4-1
CASSQEGYGGYTF
TGCGCCAGCAGCCAAGAAGGGTACGGTGGCTACACCTTC
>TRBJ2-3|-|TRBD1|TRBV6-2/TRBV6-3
CASSLDRVVTDTQYF
TGTGCCAGCAGCCTTGACAGGGTGGTGACAGATACGCAGTATTTT
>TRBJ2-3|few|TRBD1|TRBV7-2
CASSPPWDRITDTQYF
TGTGCCAGCAGCCCCCCGTGGGACAGGATCACAGATACGCAGTATTTT
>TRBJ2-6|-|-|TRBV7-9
CASSLVSGKGANVLTF
TGTGCCAGCAGCTTAGTATCCGGGAAAGGGGCCAACGTCCTGACTTTC
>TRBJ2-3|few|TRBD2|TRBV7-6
CASAPRAGGPDTQYF
TGTGCCAGCGCCCCAAGAGCGGGGGGACCGGATACGCAGTATTTT
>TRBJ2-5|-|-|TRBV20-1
CSARRRGLRQETQYF
TGCAGTGCTAGAAGGCGGGGGCTAAGGCAAGAGACCCAGTACTTC
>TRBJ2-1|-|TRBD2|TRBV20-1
CSAKGLAGYNEQFF
TGCAGTGCTAAAGGACTAGCGGGGTACAATGAGCAGTTCTTC
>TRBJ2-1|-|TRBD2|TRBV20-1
CSARLAGRIYNEQFF
TGCAGTGCCCGACTAGCGGGGAGGATCTACAATGAGCAGTTCTTC
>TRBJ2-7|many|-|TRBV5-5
CASSLEFGFPYEQYF
TGTGCCAGCAGCTTGGAGTTTGGGTTCCCCTACGAGCAGTACTTC
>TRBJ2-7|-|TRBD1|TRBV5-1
CASSWPGTGGYEQYF
TGCGCCAGCAGCTGGCCCGGGACAGGGGGCTACGAGCAGTACTTC
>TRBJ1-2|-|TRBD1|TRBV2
CAVRQGFYGYTF
TGTGCCGTCCGACAGGGCTTCTATGGCTACACCTTC